This TCR beta chain was sequenced for a study of cytomegalovirus exposure and HLA in healthy donors. V lost 7 bases, J lost 3 bases, and 14 bases lay in between. Germline CDR1 and CDR2: SGHNT and YENEEA. The CDR3 covers 14 residues. The PCR contained 60 Vbeta and 13 Jbeta primers. Profiling relied on immunoSEQ multiplex PCR, and the TCRdb table lists in-frame clones only, not all of them. The repertoire holds 100,000 or so clones, just over 75% seen once, with 8.2% in the top ten. The sequence was obtained from a man between 40 and 49 years old in good health and CMV-seropositive. The chain recombines TRBV11-3 with TRBJ2-3, with a weak D call TRBD2 (5 bases). Sequencing was carried out using PBMCs. For the CDR3, the DNA is TGTGCCAGCACCCTGGACGGGGAGACAGATACGCAGTATTTT. It yields the protein CASTLDGETDTQYF.